Shown below are 18 T cell receptor beta chains from a single sample sequenced in a study of long-term antiretroviral therapy in people with HIV (dated 2022 in TCRdb). The immunoSEQ hsTCRB v3.0 assay was used at survey level resolution to sequence the TRB variable region. TCRdb mirrors the immuneACCESS table, restricted to in-frame sequences. Some clones are absent from its copies; in checked studies, under half trace to an unresolved V gene, and the reason for the others is unknown. The table for this sample lists roughly 25,000 clones; around four fifths of them were counted only once. The top ten clonotypes cover less than 25% of the sample. The specimen comprised unsorted PBMCs, sampled 0.4 years after starting antiretroviral therapy. The source of these receptors is a man in his fifties with HIV.

The J gene is TRBJ1-1, the V gene TRBV6-5, with D perhaps matching TRBD1 (6 bases). Germline CDR1 is MNHEY and CDR2 is SVGAGI. The length of the CDR3 is 16 residues. V gave up 0 bases and J gave up 4 bases, with 15 bases separating them. The CDR3 DNA is TGTGCCAGCAGTTACTCGAGCTGGGGGGGCCGCACTGAAGCTTTCTTT. It is translated as CASSYSSWGGRTEAFF.

This clone is categorized as medium-sized. The chain joins TRBV5-1 to TRBJ1-4; D not certain. Between the trimmed V and J ends, which lost 4 bases and 5 bases, there was a span of 9 bases. This CDR3 contains 13 residues. CDR1 SGHRS and CDR2 YFSETQ come from the germline V gene. The CDR3 loop reads CASSPRWNEKLFF. CDR3 nucleotide sequence: TGCGCCAGCAGCCCCAGGTGGAATGAAAAACTGTTTTTT.

This chain links TRBV27 with TRBJ2-1; 9 bases are shared with TRBD2. Germline V gives CDR1 MNHEY, CDR2 SMNVEV (reference sequence). Germline trimming cut 1 base from V and 11 bases from J; bases unmatched to any gene: 3. The CDR3 is 13 amino acids. As DNA, the CDR3 is TGTGCCAGCAGTTTATATAGCGGGGGCCAGCAGTTCTTC. Amino acids: CASSLYSGGQQFF.

This clone came up a few times. This rearrangement joins TRBV6-1 to TRBJ1-5; no clear D gene. The CDR3 spans 15 residues. With 1 base removed from V and 0 bases from J, the gap between germline ends came to 7 bases. Germline V gene data show CDR1 as MNHNS and CDR2 as SASEGT. The CDR3 protein is CASSEEYASNQPQHF. CDR3 nucleotide sequence: TGTGCCAGCAGTGAAGAGTACGCTAGCAATCAGCCCCAGCATTTT.

J is TRBJ2-3 and V is TRBV7-2; 10 nucleotides align to TRBD2. The V and J ends lost 4 bases and 6 bases, in that order; junction bases with no gene match: 10. Germline values: CDR1 SGHTA, CDR2 FQGNSA. The CDR3 is made up of 16 amino acids. CDR3 loop: CASSYKGSGGADTQYF. The CDR3 DNA follows: TGTGCCAGCAGCTATAAGGGAAGCGGGGGGGCGGATACGCAGTATTTT.

This chain uses TRBV11-2 with TRBJ2-5; 7 nucleotides line up with TRBD2. This CDR3 is 15 amino acids long. Trimming removed 5 bases from V and 5 bases from J; junction bases left unmatched: 11. The germline V gene has CDR1 SGHAT and CDR2 FQNNGV. The CDR3 region is CASSPQRDRGETQYF. Written as DNA, the CDR3 is TGTGCCAGCAGCCCCCAGCGGGACCGAGGGGAGACCCAGTACTTC.

The chain recombines TRBV18 with TRBJ1-1; the D gene is possibly TRBD1 (5 bases). The germline CDR1 and CDR2 sequences are KGHSH and LQKENI. V was trimmed by 4 bases and J by 1 base, leaving 7 bases between them. The CDR3 spans 13 residues. CDR3 nucleotide sequence: TGTGCCAGCTCACTGGGGACGAACACTGAAGCTTTCTTT. Its protein is CASSLGTNTEAFF.

This clone was counted between two and nine times. V and J are TRBV6-1 and TRBJ1-5; TRBD1 might be the D (5 bases). The germline CDR1 and CDR2 sequences are MNHNS and SASEGT. CDR3 length: 13 residues. Trimming removed 7 bases from V and 5 bases from J, with 12 bases in between. The CDR3 DNA is TGTGCCAGCACCTATCAGGGTGATCAGCCCCAGCATTTT. As protein: CASTYQGDQPQHF.

The gene calls are TRBV15 and TRBJ1-4; 7 bases line up with TRBD1. The V gene end was trimmed by 5 bases and the J gene end by 5 bases; junction bases not matched to a gene: 5. CDR1 and CDR2 (germline): LNHNV, YYDKDF (reference sequence). The CDR3 length is 14 residues. The CDR3 nucleotides read TGTGCCACCAGCCCGACACAGGGGAATGAAAAACTGTTTTTT. Protein product: CATSPTQGNEKLFF. Supplemented by reference TRBV15 and TRBJ1-4, the full variable domain reads DAMVIQNPRYQVTQFGKPVTLSCSQTLNHNVMYWYQQKSSQAPKLLFHYYDKDFNNEADTPDNFQSRRPNTSFCFLDIRSPGLGDTAMYLCATSPTQGNEKLFFGSGTQLSVL.

The chain links TRBV7-8 to TRBJ1-5; 7 bases match TRBD1. Germline V CDR1 and CDR2: SGHVS, FQNEAQ. V lost 3 bases, J lost 0 bases, and 11 bases stayed unmatched. This CDR3 spans 18 amino acids. DNA for the CDR3: TGTGCCAGCAGCTTGGCCGACCCGGGACAGAATAGCAATCAGCCCCAGCATTTT. It encodes CASSLADPGQNSNQPQHF.

The V gene is TRBV18, the J gene TRBJ2-1, with D possibly matching TRBD1 (6 bases). CDR3 length equals 14 residues. V was cut by 3 bases and J by 5 bases, with 11 bases left in between. CDR1 KGHSH and CDR2 LQKENI come from the germline V gene. The CDR3 here is CASSPQGRNNEQFF. The CDR3 nucleotides are TGTGCCAGCTCACCCCAGGGGCGGAACAATGAGCAGTTCTTC.

The V and J genes are TRBV7-2 and TRBJ1-3; D unclear. The length of the CDR3 is 14 residues. Trimming took 0 bases from V and 6 from J, leaving 9 bases between them. Germline V CDR1 and CDR2: SGHTA, FQGNSA. The CDR3 region is CASSLAGPLNTIYF. In DNA, the CDR3 is TGTGCCAGCAGCTTAGCCGGGCCACTAAACACCATATATTTT.

The chain links TRBV6-5 to TRBJ1-3, with D unclear. Trimming took off 0 bases at V and 0 bases at J, with 9 bases between the two ends. This CDR3 contains 16 residues. Germline CDR1 MNHEY, CDR2 SVGAGI. The CDR3 region has the DNA TGTGCCAGCAGTTACTCTGCGGGTGACTCTGGAAACACCATATATTTT. Amino acid sequence: CASSYSAGDSGNTIYF.

The rearrangement links TRBV7-9 to TRBJ2-7, with no clear D. Trimming left V 6 bases short and J 6 bases short, with 15 bases between. The germline V gene has CDR1 SEHNR and CDR2 FQNEAQ (reference sequence). This CDR3 is built from 13 residues. For the CDR3, the DNA is TGTGCCAGCAGTCGGACCAAGGTCGGCGAGCAGTACTTC. It yields the protein CASSRTKVGEQYF.

This clone was detected once. The chain uses TRBV11-2 and TRBJ1-1; TRBD1 is a possible D gene (5 bases). Per germline, CDR1 SGHAT and CDR2 FQNNGV. Trimming removed 4 bases from V and 4 bases from J, with 10 bases in between. CDR3 length: 13 residues. The CDR3 protein is CASSWGDSTEAFF. CDR3 nucleotides: TGTGCCAGCAGCTGGGGGGATTCCACTGAAGCTTTCTTT.

This sequence joins TRBV5-1 and TRBJ1-3, with unresolved D. Per germline, CDR1 SGHRS and CDR2 YFSETQ. The V and J ends lost 0 bases and 4 bases respectively, with 14 bases between them. This CDR3 contains 16 residues. This CDR3 is CASSLAGIGFGNTIYF. The CDR3 DNA reads as TGCGCCAGCAGCTTGGCCGGTATAGGGTTCGGAAACACCATATATTTT.

The rearrangement uses TRBV9 and TRBJ1-2; a weak D match, TRBD1 (5 bases). Per germline, CDR1 SGDLS and CDR2 YYNGEE. The V gene lost 0 bases and the J gene lost 6 bases, with 12 bases spanning the gap. The CDR3 consists of 14 residues. In nucleotides, the CDR3 is TGTGCCAGCAGCGTAGGGGGACCGGTGGATGGCTACACCTTC. Protein product: CASSVGGPVDGYTF.

V is TRBV7-8 and J is TRBJ2-7; 8 positions match TRBD1. After removal of 5 bases from V and 0 bases from J, the junction contained 6 bases not matched to a gene. Germline V CDR1 and CDR2: SGHVS, FQNEAQ. CDR3 length equals 15 residues. The CDR3 here is CASSAWTGSSYEQYF. In DNA, the CDR3 is TGTGCCAGCAGCGCTTGGACAGGGAGCTCCTACGAGCAGTACTTC.